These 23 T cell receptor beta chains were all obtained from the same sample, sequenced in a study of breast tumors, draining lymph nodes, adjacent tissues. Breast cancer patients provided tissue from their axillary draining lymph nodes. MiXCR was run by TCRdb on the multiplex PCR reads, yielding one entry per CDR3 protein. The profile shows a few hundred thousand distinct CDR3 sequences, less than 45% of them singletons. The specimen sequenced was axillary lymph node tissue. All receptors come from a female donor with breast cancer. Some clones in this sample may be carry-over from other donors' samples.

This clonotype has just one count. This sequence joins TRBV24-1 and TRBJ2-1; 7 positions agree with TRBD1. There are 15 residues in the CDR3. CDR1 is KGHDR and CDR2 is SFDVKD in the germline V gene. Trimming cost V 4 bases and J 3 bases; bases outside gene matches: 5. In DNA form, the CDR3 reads TGTGCCACCAGTGAAGGACAGGTTCTCTACAATGAGCAGTTCTTC. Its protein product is CATSEGQVLYNEQFF.

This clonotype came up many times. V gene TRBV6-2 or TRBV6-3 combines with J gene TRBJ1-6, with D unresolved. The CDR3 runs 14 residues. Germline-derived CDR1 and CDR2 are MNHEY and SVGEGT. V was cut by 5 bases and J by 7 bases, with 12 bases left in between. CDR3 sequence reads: CASSSAGDNSPLHF. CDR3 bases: TGTGCCAGCAGTAGCGCGGGTGACAATTCACCCCTCCACTTT.

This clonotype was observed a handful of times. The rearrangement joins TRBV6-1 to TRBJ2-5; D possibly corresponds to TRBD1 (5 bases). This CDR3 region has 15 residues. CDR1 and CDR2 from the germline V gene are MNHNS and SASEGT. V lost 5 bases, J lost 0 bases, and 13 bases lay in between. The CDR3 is CASSQMGHYQETQYF. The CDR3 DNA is TGTGCCAGCAGTCAAATGGGGCATTACCAAGAGACCCAGTACTTC.

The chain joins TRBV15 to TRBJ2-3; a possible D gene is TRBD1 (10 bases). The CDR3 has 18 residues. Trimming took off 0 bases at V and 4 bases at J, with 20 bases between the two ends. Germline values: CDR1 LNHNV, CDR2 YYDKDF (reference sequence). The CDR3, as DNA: TGTGCCACCAGCAGAGATTGGCTAGCGGGACAGGGGTCAGATACGCAGTATTTT. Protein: CATSRDWLAGQGSDTQYF.

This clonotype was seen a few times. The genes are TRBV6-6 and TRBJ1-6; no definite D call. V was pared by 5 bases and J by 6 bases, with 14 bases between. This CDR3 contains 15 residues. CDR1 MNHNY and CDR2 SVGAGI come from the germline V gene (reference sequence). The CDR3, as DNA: TGTGCCAGCAGTCCAAACAATTCTCCTAATTCACCCCTCCACTTT. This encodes CASSPNNSPNSPLHF.

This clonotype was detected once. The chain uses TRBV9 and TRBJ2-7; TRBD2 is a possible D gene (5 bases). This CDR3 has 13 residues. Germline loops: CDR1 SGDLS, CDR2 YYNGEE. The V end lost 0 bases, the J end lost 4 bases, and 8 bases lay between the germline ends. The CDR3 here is CASSVVAWYEQYF. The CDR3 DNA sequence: TGTGCCAGCAGCGTAGTAGCGTGGTACGAGCAGTACTTC. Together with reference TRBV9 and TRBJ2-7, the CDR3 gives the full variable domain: DSGVTQTPKHLITATGQRVTLRCSPRSGDLSVYWYQQSLDQGLQFLIQYYNGEERAKGNILERFSAQQFPDLHSELNLSSLELGDSALYFCASSVVAWYEQYFGPGTRLTVT.

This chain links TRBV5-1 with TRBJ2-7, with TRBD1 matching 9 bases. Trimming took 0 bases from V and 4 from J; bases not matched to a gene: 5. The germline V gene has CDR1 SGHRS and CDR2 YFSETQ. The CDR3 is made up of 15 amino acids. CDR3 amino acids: CASSLAGTGSYEQYF. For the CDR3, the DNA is TGCGCCAGCAGCTTGGCCGGGACAGGGTCATACGAGCAGTACTTC.

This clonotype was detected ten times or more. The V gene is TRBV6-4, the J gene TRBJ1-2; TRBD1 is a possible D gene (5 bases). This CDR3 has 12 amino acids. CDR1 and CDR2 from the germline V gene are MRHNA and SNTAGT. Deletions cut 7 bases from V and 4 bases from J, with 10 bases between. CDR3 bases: TGTGCCAGCAAAGGGGAGGGCTATGGCTACACCTTC. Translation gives CASKGEGYGYTF.

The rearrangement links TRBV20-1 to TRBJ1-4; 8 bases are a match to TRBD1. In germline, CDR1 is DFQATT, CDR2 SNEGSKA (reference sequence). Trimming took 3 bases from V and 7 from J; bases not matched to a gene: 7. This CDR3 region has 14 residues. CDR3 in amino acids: CSASPGQGSEKLFF. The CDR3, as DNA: TGCAGTGCTAGCCCTGGACAGGGTAGTGAAAAACTGTTTTTT.

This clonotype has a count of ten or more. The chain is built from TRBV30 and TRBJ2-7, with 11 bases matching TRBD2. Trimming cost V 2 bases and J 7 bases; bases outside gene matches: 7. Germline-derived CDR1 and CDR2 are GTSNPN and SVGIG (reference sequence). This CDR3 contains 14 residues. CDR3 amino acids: CAWSLSGRAWEQYF. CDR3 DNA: TGTGCCTGGAGTCTTAGCGGGAGGGCCTGGGAGCAGTACTTC.

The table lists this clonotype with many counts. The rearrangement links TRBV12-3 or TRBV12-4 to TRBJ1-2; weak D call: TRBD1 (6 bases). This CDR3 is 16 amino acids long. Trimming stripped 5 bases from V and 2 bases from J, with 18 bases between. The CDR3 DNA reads TGTGCCAGCAGTCCATCTCCGGGACACGAAAACTATGGCTACACCTTC. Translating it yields CASSPSPGHENYGYTF.

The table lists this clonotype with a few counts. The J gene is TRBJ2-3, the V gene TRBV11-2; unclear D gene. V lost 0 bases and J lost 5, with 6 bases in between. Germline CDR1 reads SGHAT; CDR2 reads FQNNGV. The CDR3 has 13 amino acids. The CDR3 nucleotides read TGTGCCAGCAGCTTAGATCTGGGAGATACGCAGTATTTT. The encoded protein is CASSLDLGDTQYF.

DNA of the CDR3: TGCAGTGCCATAACTAGCGGGGGTGGCACCGGGGAGCTGTTTTTT. It encodes CSAITSGGGTGELFF. V gene TRBV20-1 combines with J gene TRBJ2-2; 11 bases are a match to TRBD2. CDR3 length: 15 residues. The V gene end was trimmed by 6 bases and the J gene end by 4 bases; junction bases not matched to a gene: 7. Germline CDR1 reads DFQATT; CDR2 reads SNEGSKA (reference sequence).

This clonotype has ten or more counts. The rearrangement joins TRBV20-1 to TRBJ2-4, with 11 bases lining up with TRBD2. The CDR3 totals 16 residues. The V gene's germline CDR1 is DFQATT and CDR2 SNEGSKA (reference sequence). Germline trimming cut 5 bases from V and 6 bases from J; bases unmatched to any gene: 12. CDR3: CSALKARLAGINIQYF. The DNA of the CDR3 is TGCAGTGCTCTAAAGGCGAGACTAGCGGGAATAAACATTCAGTACTTC.

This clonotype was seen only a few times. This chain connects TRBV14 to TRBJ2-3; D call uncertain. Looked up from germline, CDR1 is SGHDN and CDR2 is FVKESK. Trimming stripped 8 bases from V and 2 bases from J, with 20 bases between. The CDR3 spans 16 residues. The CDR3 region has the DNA TGTGCCAGCTCACCCGGATTCAACAGCGTCACAGATACGCAGTATTTT. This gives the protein CASSPGFNSVTDTQYF.

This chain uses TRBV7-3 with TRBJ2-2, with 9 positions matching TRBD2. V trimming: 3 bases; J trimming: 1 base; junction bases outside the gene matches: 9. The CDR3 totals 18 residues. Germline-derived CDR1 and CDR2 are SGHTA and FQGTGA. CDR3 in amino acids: CASSLAGGWAMNTGELFF. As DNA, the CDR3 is TGTGCCAGCAGCTTGGCGGGAGGGTGGGCAATGAACACCGGGGAGCTGTTTTTT.

The DNA for the CDR3 is TGCGCCAGCAGCAGGGGACCGGGTACCGGGGAGCTGTTTTTT. It is translated as CASSRGPGTGELFF. This rearrangement joins TRBV5-1 to TRBJ2-2, with D perhaps assigned TRBD1 or TRBD2 (5 bases each). There are 14 residues in the CDR3. Trimming shortened V by 4 bases and J by 5 bases, and 12 bases separated the two germline ends. CDR1 is SGHRS and CDR2 is YFSETQ in the germline V gene.

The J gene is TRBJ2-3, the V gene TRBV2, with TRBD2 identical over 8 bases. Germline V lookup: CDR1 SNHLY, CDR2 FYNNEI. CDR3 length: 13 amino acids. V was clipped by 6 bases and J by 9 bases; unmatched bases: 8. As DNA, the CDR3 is TGTGCCAGCAGCGTAGTCGGGGGGGGAACGCAGTATTTT. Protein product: CASSVVGGGTQYF.

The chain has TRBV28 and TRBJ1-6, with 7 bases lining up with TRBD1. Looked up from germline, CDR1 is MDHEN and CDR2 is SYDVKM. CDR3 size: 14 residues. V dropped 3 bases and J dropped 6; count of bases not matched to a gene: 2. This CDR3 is CASSFRQGNSPLHF. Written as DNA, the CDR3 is TGTGCCAGCAGTTTTCGACAGGGTAATTCACCCCTCCACTTT.

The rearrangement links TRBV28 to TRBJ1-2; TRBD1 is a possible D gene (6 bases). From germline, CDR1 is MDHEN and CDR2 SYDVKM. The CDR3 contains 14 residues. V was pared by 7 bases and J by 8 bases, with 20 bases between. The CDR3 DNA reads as TGTGCCAGCATCTCGGGCGGCCTAAGGGGGGGCTACACCTTC. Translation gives CASISGGLRGGYTF.

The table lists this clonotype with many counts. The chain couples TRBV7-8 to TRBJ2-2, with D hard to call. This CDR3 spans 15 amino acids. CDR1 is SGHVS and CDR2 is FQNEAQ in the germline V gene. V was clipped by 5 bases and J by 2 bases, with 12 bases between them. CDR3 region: CASSHQPYNTGELFF. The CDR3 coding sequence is TGTGCCAGCAGCCATCAACCTTACAACACCGGGGAGCTGTTTTTT.

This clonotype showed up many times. The CDR3 is CATSTSSGNTIYF. The CDR3 bases are TGTGCCACCTCCACGAGCTCTGGAAACACCATATATTTT. V gene TRBV2 combines with J gene TRBJ1-3, with unresolved D. Deletions cut 10 bases from V and 0 bases from J, with 10 bases between. CDR1 and CDR2 (germline): SNHLY, FYNNEI. This CDR3 comprises 13 residues.

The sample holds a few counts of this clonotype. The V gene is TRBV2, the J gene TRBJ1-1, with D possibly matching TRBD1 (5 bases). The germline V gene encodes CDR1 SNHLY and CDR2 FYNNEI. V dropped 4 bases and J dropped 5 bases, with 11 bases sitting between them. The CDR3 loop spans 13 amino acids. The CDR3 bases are TGTGCCAGCAGTGTAGAATACAGGACTGAAGCTTTCTTT. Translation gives CASSVEYRTEAFF.